This T cell receptor (beta chain) was recovered during a study of blood T cell repertoires in COVID-19. Turning to the study itself: From T cells, B-cell-depleted T cells, or PBMCs came the material, which was cDNA or gDNA.

V was clipped by 0 bases and J by 8 bases; unmatched bases: 6. In germline, CDR1 is MNHEY, CDR2 SVGAGI. The CDR3 consists of 15 residues. Participant reports of clinical history set cohort assignment. Donors of Cohort 3 who recovered were those that had two negative PCRs, clearance, or symptom resolution. Libraries were prepared by immunoSEQ multiplex PCR; TCRdb keeps only in-frame clonotypes and omits some of them. The sample holds fewer than 200,000 clones, roughly 80% seen once. The sample taken for sequencing was PBMCs or T cells enriched from blood (not recorded which). The J gene is TRBJ2-1, the V gene TRBV6-5; 8 bases line up with TRBD1. The sequence was collected from a man aged 50 or older who had recovered from COVID-19. This chain's CDR3 is CASSYSSGQGDEQFF. Written as DNA, the CDR3 is TGTGCCAGCAGTTACTCCAGCGGACAGGGCGATGAGCAGTTCTTC.